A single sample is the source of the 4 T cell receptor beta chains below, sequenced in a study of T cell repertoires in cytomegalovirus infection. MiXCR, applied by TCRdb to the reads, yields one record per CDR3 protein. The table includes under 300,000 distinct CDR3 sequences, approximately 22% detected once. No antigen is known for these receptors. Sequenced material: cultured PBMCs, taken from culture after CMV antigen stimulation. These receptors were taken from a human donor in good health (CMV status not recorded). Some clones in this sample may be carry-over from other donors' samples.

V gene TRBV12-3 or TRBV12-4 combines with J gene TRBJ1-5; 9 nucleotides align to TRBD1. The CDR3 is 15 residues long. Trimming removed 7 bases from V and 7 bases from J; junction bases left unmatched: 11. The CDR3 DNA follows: TGTGCCAGCACCGACGGGACAGGGCGAGGACAGCCCCAGCATTTT. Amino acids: CASTDGTGRGQPQHF.

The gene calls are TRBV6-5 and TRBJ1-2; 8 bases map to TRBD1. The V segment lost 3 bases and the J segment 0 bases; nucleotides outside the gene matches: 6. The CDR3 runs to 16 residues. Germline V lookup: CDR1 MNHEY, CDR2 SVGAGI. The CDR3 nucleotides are TGTGCCAGCAGTTATGGACAGGGACAGCCTAACTATGGCTACACCTTC. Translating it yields CASSYGQGQPNYGYTF.

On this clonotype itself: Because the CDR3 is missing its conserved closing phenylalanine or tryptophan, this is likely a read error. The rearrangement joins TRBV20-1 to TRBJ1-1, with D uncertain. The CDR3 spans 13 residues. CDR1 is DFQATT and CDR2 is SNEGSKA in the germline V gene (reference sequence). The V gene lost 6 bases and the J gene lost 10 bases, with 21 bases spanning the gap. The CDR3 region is CSAASAGDVRAFL. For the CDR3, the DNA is TGCAGTGCCGCATCCGCGGGCGACGTACGAGCTTTCTTA.

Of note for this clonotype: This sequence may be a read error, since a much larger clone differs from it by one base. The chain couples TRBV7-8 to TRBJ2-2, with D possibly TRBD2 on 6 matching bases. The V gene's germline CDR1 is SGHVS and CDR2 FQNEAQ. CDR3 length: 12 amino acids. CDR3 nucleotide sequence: TGTGCCAGCAGCTTAGCGGGCGGGGTGCTGTTTTTT. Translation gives CASSLAGGVLFF. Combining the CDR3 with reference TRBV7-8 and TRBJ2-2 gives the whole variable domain GAGVSQSPRYKVAKRGQDVALRCDPISGHVSLFWYQQALGQGPEFLTYFQNEAQLDKSGLPSDRFFAERPEGSVSTLKIQRTQQEDSAVYLCASSLAGGVLFFGEGSRLTVL.